This TCR beta chain was retrieved from a study of cytomegalovirus exposure and HLA in healthy donors. On the study more broadly: A previous analysis identified more than 100 million unique TCR beta sequences derived from some 170 million T cells. Whole-study results and caveats: CMV serostatus was the only immune exposure information that was available. Highly shared sequence variants in one cluster were likely a sequencing artifact. Cytomegalovirus-associated status was assigned to 150 to 200 TCR beta chains.

Amplification used 60 Vbeta primers and 13 Jbeta primers. Data came from immunoSEQ multiplex PCR; TCRdb stores just in-frame clones and leaves some out. The data show 85,000 to 110,000 clones, 65% to 85% seen once. Looked up from germline, CDR1 is SGHRS and CDR2 is YFSETQ. The CDR3 extends over 14 amino acids. J gave up 5 bases and V 0 bases, and 4 bases lay outside the gene matches. As regards this clone: The antigen is unknown.

This rearrangement joins TRBV5-1 to TRBJ2-5; 7 bases fit TRBD2. The sample was PBMCs. The clonotype was recovered from a man in his forties or fifties in good health and CMV-seropositive. The CDR3 loop is CASSLVGGEETQYF. In DNA form, the CDR3 reads TGCGCCAGCAGCTTGGTTGGGGGGGAGGAGACCCAGTACTTC.